A single sample is the source of the 26 T cell receptor beta chains below, sequenced in a study of cytomegalovirus exposure and HLA in healthy donors. Data came from immunoSEQ multiplex PCR; TCRdb stores just in-frame clones and leaves some out. The sample holds 250,000 to 300,000 clones, 90% seen once. Sequenced sample: PBMCs. Source of these receptors: a woman between 18 and 29 years old in good health and CMV-seronegative.

V gene TRBV20-1 combines with J gene TRBJ2-7, with D perhaps matching TRBD1 (6 bases). CDR1 is DFQATT, CDR2 SNEGSKA, per germline (reference sequence). V dropped 6 bases and J dropped 3 bases, with 9 bases sitting between them. This CDR3 is built from 11 residues. The CDR3 DNA reads as TGCAGTGCCAGACAGGACTACGAGCAGTACTTC. It is translated as CSARQDYEQYF.

The chain has TRBV6-1 and TRBJ2-1; 8 positions agree with TRBD1. V lost 3 bases, J lost 8 bases, and 12 bases stayed unmatched. The CDR3 covers 16 residues. The germline gives CDR1 MNHNS, CDR2 SASEGT. The DNA for the CDR3 is TGTGCCAGCAGTGAGCCAACCGGGACAGGCGTCGATGAGCAGTTCTTC. It encodes CASSEPTGTGVDEQFF.

The gene calls are TRBV5-6 and TRBJ2-7, with 11 bases lining up with TRBD2. This CDR3 comprises 15 residues. Germline V gene data show CDR1 as SGHDT and CDR2 as YYEEEE. V lost 3 bases, J lost 4 bases, and 6 bases stayed unmatched. In nucleotides, the CDR3 is TGTGCCAGCAGCTCGAAGACTAGCGGGGAATACGAGCAGTACTTC. Its translation: CASSSKTSGEYEQYF.

The rearrangement links TRBV5-4 to TRBJ2-3; D gene unclear. Germline V gene sequence: CDR1 SGHNT, CDR2 YYREEE (reference sequence). This CDR3 is built from 15 residues. V was trimmed by 1 base and J by 0 bases, leaving 9 bases between them. For the CDR3, the DNA is TGTGCCAGCAGCTTGTACGAGAGAAGCACAGATACGCAGTATTTT. Its protein is CASSLYERSTDTQYF.

V gene TRBV6-1 combines with J gene TRBJ1-1; TRBD1 agrees at 7 bases. Germline CDR1 is MNHNS and CDR2 is SASEGT. J lost 3 bases, V lost 4 bases, and 2 bases had no gene match. The CDR3 runs to 13 residues. CDR3 coding DNA: TGTGCCAGCAGTGGACAGGGCGACACTGAAGCTTTCTTT. Protein: CASSGQGDTEAFF.

This clone came up many times. V is TRBV28 and J is TRBJ1-6, with a possible D match to TRBD1 (5 bases). Germline assignment: CDR1 MDHEN and CDR2 SYDVKM. Deletions cut 5 bases from V and 4 bases from J, with 15 bases between. The CDR3 totals 16 residues. CDR3 region: CASSPFTDSYNSPLHF. Written as DNA, the CDR3 is TGTGCCAGCAGTCCCTTTACTGACAGTTATAATTCACCCCTCCACTTT.

V usage is TRBV7-2 and J usage is TRBJ2-7; 8 bases agree with TRBD2. V lost 7 bases and J lost 2; bases outside the gene matches: 10. This CDR3 has 15 amino acids. Germline CDR1 is SGHTA and CDR2 is FQGNSA. In DNA form, the CDR3 reads TGTGCCAGCAACGCGGACAGCGGGGGACCCTACGAGCAGTACTTC. It specifies CASNADSGGPYEQYF. Combining the CDR3 with reference TRBV7-2 and TRBJ2-7 gives the whole variable domain GAGVSQSPSNKVTEKGKDVELRCDPISGHTALYWYRQSLGQGLEFLIYFQGNSAPDKSGLPSDRFSAERTGGSVSTLTIQRTQQEDSAVYLCASNADSGGPYEQYFGPGTRLTVT.

The V call is TRBV5-1, the J call TRBJ2-5; 7 nucleotides align to TRBD1. The CDR3 length is 13 residues. Unmatched junction bases numbered 6, after V lost 5 bases and J lost 5 bases. Germline CDR1 is SGHRS and CDR2 is YFSETQ. The CDR3 sequence is CASRTGDRETQYF. The CDR3 DNA follows: TGCGCCAGCAGAACAGGGGATCGGGAGACCCAGTACTTC.

The genes are TRBV6-1 and TRBJ2-2; TRBD2 matches at 7 bases. The V gene's germline CDR1 is MNHNS and CDR2 SASEGT. This CDR3 has 14 residues. With V trimmed by 2 bases and J by 6 bases, 3 bases remained unmatched. The chain's CDR3 is CASSERLAAGELFF. DNA for the CDR3: TGTGCCAGCAGTGAAAGGCTAGCGGCCGGGGAGCTGTTTTTT.

The rearrangement links TRBV7-9 to TRBJ2-7; 7 nucleotides agree with TRBD1. This CDR3 comprises 15 residues. Unmatched junction bases numbered 10, after V lost 4 bases and J lost 4 bases. CDR1 SEHNR and CDR2 FQNEAQ come from the germline V gene (reference sequence). CDR3 in amino acids: CASSSDLGQPYEQYV. CDR3 sequence (DNA): TGTGCCAGCAGCTCGGACTTGGGACAGCCTTACGAGCAGTACGTC.

The J gene is TRBJ1-1, the V gene TRBV6-5; D unclear. The CDR3 totals 11 residues. The V and J ends lost 7 bases and 5 bases respectively, with 8 bases between them. Looked up from germline, CDR1 is MNHEY and CDR2 is SVGAGI. The CDR3 region is CASTSGTEAFF. The CDR3 DNA reads as TGTGCCAGCACCTCGGGAACTGAAGCTTTCTTT.

This clone appeared once. The chain links TRBV5-1 to TRBJ2-5; D might be TRBD1 (6 bases). Deletions cut 4 bases from V and 5 bases from J, with 24 bases between. The CDR3 sequence is 17 residues long. Germline values: CDR1 SGHRS, CDR2 YFSETQ. In nucleotides, the CDR3 is TGCGCCAGCAGCGTAACAGGGAGTTCAGGTGTCGGCGAGACCCAGTACTTC. Protein: CASSVTGSSGVGETQYF.

The CDR3 sequence is CASRGTSGGKNTQYF. CDR3 sequence (DNA): TGTGCCAGCAGAGGGACTAGCGGGGGTAAAAATACGCAGTATTTT. This sequence joins TRBV7-2 and TRBJ2-3; TRBD2 aligns across 14 bases. This CDR3 has 15 amino acids. Trimming removed 6 bases from V and 7 bases from J; junction bases left unmatched: 6. Per germline, CDR1 SGHTA and CDR2 FQGNSA. Together with reference TRBV7-2 and TRBJ2-3, the CDR3 gives the full variable domain: GAGVSQSPSNKVTEKGKDVELRCDPISGHTALYWYRQSLGQGLEFLIYFQGNSAPDKSGLPSDRFSAERTGGSVSTLTIQRTQQEDSAVYLCASRGTSGGKNTQYFGPGTRLTVL.

J is TRBJ1-6 and V is TRBV7-9; 11 positions agree with TRBD1. The germline CDR1 and CDR2 sequences are SEHNR and FQNEAQ (reference sequence). The CDR3 spans 15 residues. The ends lost 5 bases at V and 8 bases at J; junction bases unmatched: 5. The CDR3 sequence is CASSPRTGGHSPLHF. The CDR3, as DNA: TGTGCCAGCAGCCCTCGGACAGGGGGCCATTCACCCCTCCACTTT.

The V and J genes are TRBV5-1 and TRBJ2-1, with D possibly TRBD2 on 5 matching bases. This CDR3 has 13 residues. Germline V gene lookup returns CDR1 SGHRS and CDR2 YFSETQ. V was shortened by 5 bases and J by 0 bases, with 6 bases between the two germline ends. The CDR3 region has the DNA TGCGCCAGCAGTCGGGGCTCCTACAATGAGCAGTTCTTC. Its protein product is CASSRGSYNEQFF.

The chain carries TRBV7-8 and TRBJ1-6, with 7 positions matching TRBD1. V shed 2 bases and J 6 bases; nucleotides not matched to a gene: 10. In germline, CDR1 is SGHVS, CDR2 FQNEAQ. The CDR3 spans 17 residues. The CDR3 loop is CASSLPRQGPSNSPLHF. The CDR3 nucleotides read TGTGCCAGCAGCTTACCCCGACAGGGACCTTCTAATTCACCCCTCCACTTT.

This clone has just one count. A read error may account for a junction end that differs from germline. The gene calls are TRBV28 and TRBJ2-1; perhaps TRBD2 as D (5 bases). The germline gives CDR1 MDHEN, CDR2 SYDVKM. CDR3 length equals 15 residues. As DNA, the CDR3 is TGTGCCAGCAGTTTTTCCTTAGCGACGGCGACCGGGTGGGTCTTC. Its translation: CASSFSLATATGWVF. Using reference TRBV28 and TRBJ2-1 for the parts outside the CDR3, the full variable domain is DVKVTQSSRYLVKRTGEKVFLECVQDMDHENMFWYRQDPGLGLRLIYFSYDVKMKEKGDIPEGYSVSREKKERFSLILESASTNQTSMYLCASSFSLATATGWVFGPGTRLTVL.

This chain joins TRBV5-5 and TRBJ1-4; D perhaps matches TRBD1 (5 bases). CDR3 size: 15 residues. The germline gives CDR1 SGHKS, CDR2 YYEKEE (reference sequence). V was trimmed by 5 bases and J by 3 bases, leaving 14 bases between them. The CDR3 is CASRVRASSNEKLFF. CDR3 nucleotide sequence: TGTGCCAGCAGGGTCAGGGCTAGTTCTAATGAAAAACTGTTTTTT.

The CDR3 sequence is CASSLLTGATDTQYF. The DNA for the CDR3 is TGTGCCAGCAGCCTACTGACAGGTGCCACAGATACGCAGTATTTT. This chain links TRBV27 with TRBJ2-3; a weak D match, TRBD1 (6 bases). Germline V gene data show CDR1 as MNHEY and CDR2 as SMNVEV (reference sequence). V lost 6 bases to trimming and J lost 2 bases, with 15 bases between them. CDR3 length: 15 amino acids.

In this sample, this clone turned up a few times. The J gene is TRBJ2-7, the V gene TRBV11-3; D remains unclear. Per the germline V gene, CDR1 is SGHNT and CDR2 is YENEEA. Trimming removed 2 bases at V and 3 bases at J, with 8 bases between. CDR3 length: 13 amino acids. The CDR3 here is CASSLTASYEQYF. The CDR3, as DNA: TGTGCCAGCAGCTTAACAGCCAGCTACGAGCAGTACTTC.

The chain links TRBV28 to TRBJ2-7; 7 bases match TRBD2. The CDR3 runs to 14 residues. The V and J ends lost 2 bases and 2 bases, in that order; junction bases with no gene match: 3. From germline, CDR1 is MDHEN and CDR2 SYDVKM. The CDR3 sequence: CASSLAGAAYEQYV. In DNA form, the CDR3 reads TGTGCCAGCAGTTTAGCGGGAGCCGCCTACGAGCAGTACGTC.

V usage is TRBV5-4 and J usage is TRBJ2-7, with TRBD2 as a possible D gene (7 bases). From germline, CDR1 is SGHNT and CDR2 YYREEE (reference sequence). The V and J ends lost 2 bases and 6 bases respectively, with 15 bases between them. CDR3 size: 14 residues. The CDR3 DNA reads as TGTGCCAGCAGCTTTGTCGGGGGGCCGGGCGAGCAGTACGTC. It encodes CASSFVGGPGEQYV.

This chain uses TRBV4-3 with TRBJ2-3; 8 nucleotides match TRBD2. Per germline, CDR1 LGHNA and CDR2 YSLEER. J lost 4 bases, V lost 0 bases, and 9 bases had no gene match. This CDR3 is built from 17 residues. CDR3 sequence: CASSQELGGGPADTQYF. The CDR3, as DNA: TGCGCCAGCAGCCAAGAGCTGGGCGGGGGGCCGGCAGATACGCAGTATTTT.

This clone was counted only a few times. The rearrangement joins TRBV7-9 to TRBJ1-6; weak D call: TRBD1 (6 bases). The V gene's germline CDR1 is SEHNR and CDR2 FQNEAQ (reference sequence). The CDR3 runs 12 residues. In nucleotides, the CDR3 is TGTGCGGGGGACACGGAAGGATCACCCCTCCACTTT. It encodes CAGDTEGSPLHF.

V gene TRBV7-9 combines with J gene TRBJ1-5; 10 positions match TRBD1. The V gene's germline CDR1 is SEHNR and CDR2 FQNEAQ (reference sequence). The CDR3 has 14 residues. V was pared by 5 bases and J by 6 bases, with 4 bases of the junction left unmatched. CDR3 sequence reads: CASSPDRGVQPQHF. CDR3 coding DNA: TGTGCCAGCAGCCCGGACAGGGGGGTTCAGCCCCAGCATTTT. The complete variable domain, with remaining parts taken from reference TRBV7-9 and TRBJ1-5, reads DTGVSQNPRHKITKRGQNVTFRCDPISEHNRLYWYRQTLGQGPEFLTYFQNEAQLEKSRLLSDRFSAERPKGSFSTLEIQRTEQGDSAMYLCASSPDRGVQPQHFGDGTRLSIL.

The sample holds one count of this clone. The chain combines TRBV19 with TRBJ2-7; 11 nucleotides match TRBD2. This CDR3 is 15 amino acids long. The germline V gene has CDR1 LNHDA and CDR2 SQIVND (reference sequence). V gave up 2 bases and J gave up 2 bases; unmatched junction bases: 2. DNA for the CDR3: TGTGCCAGTAGTATATCTAGCGGGGGGCCCTACGAGCAGTACTTC. It translates to CASSISSGGPYEQYF.